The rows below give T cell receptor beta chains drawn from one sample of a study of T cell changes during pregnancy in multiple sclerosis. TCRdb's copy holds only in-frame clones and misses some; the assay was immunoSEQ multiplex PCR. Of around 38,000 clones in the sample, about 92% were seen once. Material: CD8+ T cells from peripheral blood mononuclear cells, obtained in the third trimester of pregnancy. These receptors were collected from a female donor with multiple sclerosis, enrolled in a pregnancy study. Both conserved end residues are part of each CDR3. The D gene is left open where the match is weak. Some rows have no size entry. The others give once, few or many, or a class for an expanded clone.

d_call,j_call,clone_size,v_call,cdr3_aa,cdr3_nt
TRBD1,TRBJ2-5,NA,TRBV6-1,CAARDRAEETQYF,TGTGCCGCCCGGGACAGGGCTGAAGAGACCCAGTACTTC
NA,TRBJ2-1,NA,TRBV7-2,CASSLDLGLNYYNEQFF,TGTGCCAGCAGCTTAGATTTGGGTCTCAACTACTACAATGAGCAGTTCTTC
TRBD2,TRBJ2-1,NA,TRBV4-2,CASSKPEGTSDLNEQFF,TGTGCCAGCAGCAAACCGGAGGGGACTAGCGACCTCAATGAGCAGTTCTTC
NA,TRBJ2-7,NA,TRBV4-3,CASSQGGAGDYEQYF,TGCGCCAGCAGCCAAGGAGGAGCAGGGGATTACGAGCAGTACTTC
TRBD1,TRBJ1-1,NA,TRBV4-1,CASSWIPGTGLQAFF,TGCGCCAGCAGCTGGATTCCCGGGACAGGCCTACAAGCTTTCTTT
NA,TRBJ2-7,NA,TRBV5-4,CASTRAGQSYEQYF,TGTGCCAGCACCCGAGCGGGACAAAGCTACGAGCAGTACTTC
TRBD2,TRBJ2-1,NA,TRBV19,CASSIAKLAISYNEQFF,TGTGCCAGTAGTATAGCCAAACTAGCGATCTCCTACAATGAGCAGTTCTTC
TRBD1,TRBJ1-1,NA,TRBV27,CASSWTGEGTEAFF,TGTGCCAGCAGCTGGACAGGGGAGGGCACTGAAGCTTTCTTT
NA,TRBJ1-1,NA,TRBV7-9,CASSFGRDTEAFF,TGTGCCAGCAGCTTTGGGAGGGACACTGAAGCTTTCTTT
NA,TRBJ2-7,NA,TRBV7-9,CASSLVAGNEQYF,TGTGCCAGCAGCTTAGTTGCGGGAAACGAGCAGTACTTC
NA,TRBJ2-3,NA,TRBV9,CASSRSGIEGVISTDTQYF,TGTGCCAGCAGCAGGAGCGGGATTGAGGGGGTAATTAGCACAGATACGCAGTATTTT
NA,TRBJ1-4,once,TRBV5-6,CASSPWEEDNEKLFF,TGTGCCAGCAGCCCGTGGGAGGAGGATAATGAAAAACTGTTTTTT
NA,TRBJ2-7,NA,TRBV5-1,CASSLDGGYSDGKNF,TGCGCCAGCAGCTTGGACGGGGGATACAGCGACGGGAAAAACTTC
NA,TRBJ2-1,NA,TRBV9,CASSPVRGYNEQFF,TGTGCCAGCAGCCCCGTGAGGGGGTATAATGAGCAGTTCTTC
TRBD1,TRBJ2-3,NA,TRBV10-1,CASTPLGQGDTDTQYF,TGCGCCAGCACCCCACTGGGACAGGGAGACACAGATACGCAGTATTTT
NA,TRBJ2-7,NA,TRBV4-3,CASSQDRGARTQGEQYF,TGCGCCAGCAGCCAAGATCGGGGGGCGCGGACGCAGGGTGAGCAGTACTTC
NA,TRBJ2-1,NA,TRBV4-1,CASSQVHSSYNEQFF,TGCGCCAGCAGCCAAGTCCACAGCTCCTACAATGAGCAGTTCTTC
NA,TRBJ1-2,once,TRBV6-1,CASRGRGPMNYGYTF,TGTGCCAGCAGGGGGCGGGGACCTATGAACTATGGCTACACCTTC
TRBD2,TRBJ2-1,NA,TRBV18,CASSQLGTSGSTVDEQFF,TGTGCCAGCTCACAACTCGGGACTAGCGGGAGTACGGTGGATGAGCAGTTCTTC
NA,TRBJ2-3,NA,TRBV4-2,CASSHDTMVVVAGDTQYF,TGTGCCAGCAGCCACGACACAATGGTGGTGGTCGCAGGAGATACGCAGTATTTT
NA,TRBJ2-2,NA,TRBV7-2,CASSLAPLRELFF,TGTGCCAGCAGCTTAGCGCCACTCCGGGAGCTGTTTTTT
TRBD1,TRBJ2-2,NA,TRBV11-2,CASSFGQGGRTGELFF,TGTGCCAGCAGCTTCGGACAGGGGGGAAGGACCGGGGAGCTGTTTTTT
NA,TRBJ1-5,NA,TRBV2,CASSEPRFNQPQHF,TGTGCCAGCAGTGAACCTCGGTTCAATCAGCCCCAGCATTTT
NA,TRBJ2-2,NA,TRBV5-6,CASSPNMNTGELFF,TGTGCCAGCAGCCCCAACATGAACACCGGGGAGCTGTTTTTT
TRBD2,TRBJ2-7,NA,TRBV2,CASSNGLAGDYEQYF,TGTGCCAGCAGTAACGGGCTAGCGGGAGATTACGAGCAGTACTTC
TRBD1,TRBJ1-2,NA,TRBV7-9,CASSNTTGANLYGYTF,TGTGCCAGCAGCAACACGACAGGGGCCAACCTTTATGGCTACACCTTC
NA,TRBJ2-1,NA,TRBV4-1,CASNYPGRFYDEQFF,TGCGCCAGCAACTACCCTGGTCGATTTTATGATGAGCAGTTCTTC
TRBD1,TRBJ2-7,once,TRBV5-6,CASSPDRGAYEQYF,TGTGCCAGCAGCCCGGACAGGGGGGCCTACGAGCAGTACTTC
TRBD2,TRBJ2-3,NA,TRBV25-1,CASSPARGRAADTQYF,TGTGCCAGCAGCCCGGCAAGAGGGAGGGCCGCAGATACGCAGTATTTT
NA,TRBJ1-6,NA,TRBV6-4,CASSDGTNSPLHF,TGTGCCAGCAGTGACGGGACAAATTCACCCCTCCACTTT
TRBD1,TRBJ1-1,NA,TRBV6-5,CASSRQGMNTEAFF,TGTGCCAGCAGTCGACAGGGGATGAACACTGAAGCTTTCTTT
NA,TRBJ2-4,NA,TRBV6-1,CASSDHSSSAKNIQYF,TGTGCCAGCAGTGACCACTCTAGTTCGGCCAAAAACATTCAGTACTTC
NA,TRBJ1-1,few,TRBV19,CASSIQEGTEAFF,TGTGCCAGTAGTATCCAGGAGGGCACTGAAGCTTTCTTT
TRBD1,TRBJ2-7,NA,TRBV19,CASSSGDREYEQYF,TGTGCCAGTAGTAGCGGGGACAGGGAGTACGAGCAGTACTTC
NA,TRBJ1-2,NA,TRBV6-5,CASSYGGKGYGYTF,TGTGCCAGCAGTTACGGGGGGAAAGGGTATGGCTACACCTTC
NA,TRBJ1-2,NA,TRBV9,CASSVGQSGGIYGYTF,TGTGCCAGCAGCGTGGGCCAGTCCGGGGGGATCTATGGCTACACCTTC
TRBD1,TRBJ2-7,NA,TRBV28,CASIEDRGVNEQYF,TGTGCCAGCATCGAAGACAGGGGAGTGAATGAGCAGTACTTC
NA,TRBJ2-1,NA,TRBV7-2,CASSSDSGTYNEQFF,TGTGCCAGCAGCTCTGATAGCGGCACCTACAATGAGCAGTTCTTC
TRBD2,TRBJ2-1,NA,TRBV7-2,CASSWEGLAGGEQFF,TGTGCCAGCAGCTGGGAGGGACTAGCAGGGGGTGAGCAGTTCTTC
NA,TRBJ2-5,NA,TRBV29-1,CSVDGLTGEETQYF,TGCAGCGTTGATGGATTGACGGGGGAAGAGACCCAGTACTTC
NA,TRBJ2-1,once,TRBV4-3,CASSQEGREDNEQFF,TGCGCCAGCAGCCAAGAGGGCAGGGAAGACAATGAGCAGTTCTTC
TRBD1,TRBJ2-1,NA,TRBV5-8,CASSLRQGQVDEQFF,TGTGCCAGCAGCCTCAGACAGGGGCAAGTGGATGAGCAGTTCTTC
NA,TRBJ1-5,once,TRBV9,CASSVESTHQPQHF,TGTGCCAGCAGCGTAGAGTCTACCCATCAGCCCCAGCATTTT
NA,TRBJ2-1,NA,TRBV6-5,CASSYSGNEQFF,TGTGCCAGCAGTTACTCCGGCAATGAGCAGTTCTTC